This TCR beta chain was sequenced for a study of blood T cell repertoires in COVID-19. The CDR3 contains 15 residues. Germline V gene lookup returns CDR1 KGHSH and CDR2 LQKENI. V dropped 6 bases and J dropped 3 bases, with 15 bases sitting between them. Generated by immunoSEQ multiplex PCR, the TCRdb table keeps only in-frame clones and is missing some. Among roughly 290,000 clones listed, 90% were seen once. The specimen was PBMCs or T cells enriched from blood (not recorded which). The chain has TRBV18 and TRBJ1-5; the D gene is possibly TRBD1 (5 bases). The clonotype comes from a young woman with acute COVID-19. This CDR3 is CASSPPGGINQPQHF. The CDR3 bases are TGTGCCAGCTCCCCTCCCGGGGGGATCAATCAGCCCCAGCATTTT.